This T cell receptor beta chain was sequenced in a study of memory CD4+ T cells and cytomegalovirus serostatus. General study results and limits: Repertoires predicted CMV serostatus with median bootstrapped AUC of about 0.95.

Sequenced by immunoSEQ multiplex PCR; TCRdb stores in-frame clones only, minus some. The repertoire holds approximately 56,000 clones, with 82% as singletons. A remark on this clone: Antigen specificity is unknown.

The sort gate was single viable CD3+CD4+CD8-CD45RO+ cells for memory CD4+ T cells. The CDR3 extends over 15 amino acids. With 5 bases clipped from V and 2 bases from J, the junction kept 7 bases outside the gene matches. The germline V gene has CDR1 SQVTM and CDR2 ANQGSEA. Sample: memory CD4+ T cells from blood. This chain joins TRBV29-1 and TRBJ2-3, with TRBD2 matching over 10 bases. This receptor was identified in an adult in good health and CMV-seronegative. The CDR3 loop is CSVTRLAGATDTQYF. In DNA form, the CDR3 reads TGCAGCGTTACGAGGCTAGCGGGGGCCACAGATACGCAGTATTTT.